These T cell receptor beta chains were read from a single sample in a study of cytomegalovirus exposure and HLA in healthy donors. Generated by immunoSEQ multiplex PCR, the TCRdb table keeps only in-frame clones and is missing some. Among about 150,000 clones, roughly 82% were seen once, and the ten largest hold less than 4%. Sequences were obtained from PBMCs. The source is a male donor in good health and CMV-seronegative. CDR3s include the opening cysteine and the closing phenylalanine or tryptophan. A D gene is named only where the DNA matches it firmly. Only some rows state a clone size, as once, few, many or a class for expanded clones.

clone_size: -; v_call: TRBV29-1; j_call: TRBJ2-3; d_call: -; cdr3_nt: TGCAGCGTACAGGGCATAAGCACAGATACGCAGTATTTT; cdr3_aa: CSVQGISTDTQYF
clone_size: few; v_call: TRBV5-1; j_call: TRBJ1-3; d_call: TRBD1; cdr3_nt: TGCGCCAGCAGCTTTGGGTCGGGGACAGGGGGAATCAGAAACACCATATATTTT; cdr3_aa: CASSFGSGTGGIRNTIYF
clone_size: once; v_call: TRBV4-1; j_call: TRBJ1-1; d_call: TRBD1; cdr3_nt: TGCGCCAGCAGCCAACCGGACAGGGGGAACACTGAAGCTTTCTTT; cdr3_aa: CASSQPDRGNTEAFF
clone_size: once; v_call: TRBV28; j_call: TRBJ2-7; d_call: -; cdr3_nt: TGTGCCAGCAGCGAAGGGGACTTTCACTACGAGCAGTACTTC; cdr3_aa: CASSEGDFHYEQYF
clone_size: -; v_call: TRBV13; j_call: TRBJ2-7; d_call: -; cdr3_nt: TGTGCCAGCAGCTTCAAAACCTCAGGCGAGCAGTACTTC; cdr3_aa: CASSFKTSGEQYF
clone_size: -; v_call: TRBV27; j_call: TRBJ2-7; d_call: -; cdr3_nt: TGTGCCAGCAGTTCCCACAGAGCCAGCTCCTACGAGCAGTACTTC; cdr3_aa: CASSSHRASSYEQYF
clone_size: -; v_call: TRBV11-2; j_call: TRBJ2-1; d_call: TRBD1; cdr3_nt: TGTGCCAGCAGCAGGACAGGGGGCCACTACAATGAGCAGTTCTTC; cdr3_aa: CASSRTGGHYNEQFF
clone_size: -; v_call: TRBV13; j_call: TRBJ2-7; d_call: TRBD1; cdr3_nt: TGTGCCAGCAGCGGTGGGACAGGGCCCTCGTCCTACGAGCAGTACTTC; cdr3_aa: CASSGGTGPSSYEQYF
clone_size: few; v_call: TRBV30; j_call: TRBJ2-1; d_call: TRBD2; cdr3_nt: TGTGCCTGGAGTGAACAACTAGCGGGGAACAATGAGCAGTTCTTC; cdr3_aa: CAWSEQLAGNNEQFF
clone_size: once; v_call: TRBV28; j_call: TRBJ2-1; d_call: -; cdr3_nt: TGTGCCAGCAACTCGAGGGCCCCGTACAATGAGCAGTTCTTC; cdr3_aa: CASNSRAPYNEQFF
clone_size: once; v_call: TRBV7-2; j_call: TRBJ2-1; d_call: TRBD1; cdr3_nt: TGTGCCAGCAGCTACGGGACAGGCAATGAGCAGTTCTTC; cdr3_aa: CASSYGTGNEQFF
clone_size: once; v_call: TRBV14; j_call: TRBJ2-1; d_call: TRBD2; cdr3_nt: TGTGCCAGCAGCCAAGAGACTAGCGGGATAAATGAGCAGTTCTTC; cdr3_aa: CASSQETSGINEQFF
clone_size: -; v_call: TRBV5-4; j_call: TRBJ2-2; d_call: TRBD1; cdr3_nt: TGTGCCAGCAGCCTCGCCCCAGGGGGCCACGGGGAGCTGTTTTTT; cdr3_aa: CASSLAPGGHGELFF
clone_size: -; v_call: TRBV18; j_call: TRBJ2-1; d_call: TRBD1; cdr3_nt: TGTGCCAGCTCACCACCGAGGAAGGGGGCGTACAATGAGCAGTTCTTC; cdr3_aa: CASSPPRKGAYNEQFF
clone_size: -; v_call: TRBV19; j_call: TRBJ2-2; d_call: TRBD2; cdr3_nt: TGTGCCAGTAAGACTAGCGGGAGGCACACCGGGGAGCTGTTTTTT; cdr3_aa: CASKTSGRHTGELFF
clone_size: -; v_call: TRBV9; j_call: TRBJ2-1; d_call: TRBD2; cdr3_nt: TGTGCCAGCAGCGTATGGGATGCTCGACGATCTGGGACTAGCGGAAAGCAGTTCTTC; cdr3_aa: CASSVWDARRSGTSGKQFF
clone_size: -; v_call: TRBV6-7; j_call: TRBJ1-5; d_call: TRBD1; cdr3_nt: TGTGCCAGCCGTTATGGGGGGACAGGGTATGGCAATCAGCCCCAGCATTTT; cdr3_aa: CASRYGGTGYGNQPQHF
clone_size: -; v_call: TRBV7-2; j_call: TRBJ1-4; d_call: TRBD1; cdr3_nt: TGTGCCAGCAGCTTATTGGGACAGGCTAATGAAAAACTGTTTTTT; cdr3_aa: CASSLLGQANEKLFF
clone_size: -; v_call: TRBV6-5; j_call: TRBJ1-4; d_call: -; cdr3_nt: TGTGCCAGCAGTTACTTGGGGCAAGATGAAAAACTGTTTTTT; cdr3_aa: CASSYLGQDEKLFF
clone_size: -; v_call: TRBV4-1; j_call: TRBJ1-2; d_call: -; cdr3_nt: TGCGCCAGCAGTTCCATACCCCGGGGCTATGGCTACACCTTC; cdr3_aa: CASSSIPRGYGYTF
clone_size: few; v_call: TRBV2; j_call: TRBJ1-2; d_call: -; cdr3_nt: TGTGCCAGCAGTGATTCGAGGGCAGGGGTCTATGGCTACACCTTC; cdr3_aa: CASSDSRAGVYGYTF
clone_size: -; v_call: TRBV30; j_call: TRBJ1-1; d_call: -; cdr3_nt: TGTGCCTGGAGTGTGGAGGGGAACACTGAAGCTTTCTTT; cdr3_aa: CAWSVEGNTEAFF
clone_size: -; v_call: TRBV15; j_call: TRBJ2-3; d_call: TRBD2; cdr3_nt: TGTGCCACCAGCAAATTTGGACTAGCGGGAGCCACAGATACGCAGTATTTT; cdr3_aa: CATSKFGLAGATDTQYF
clone_size: -; v_call: TRBV7-9; j_call: TRBJ1-4; d_call: -; cdr3_nt: TGTGCCAGCAGCCTTGGAGGCGGTGAAAAACTGTTTTTT; cdr3_aa: CASSLGGGEKLFF
clone_size: -; v_call: TRBV28; j_call: TRBJ2-7; d_call: TRBD2; cdr3_nt: TGTGCCAGCTCAAGACTAGCGGGAGCGGGACGCGAGCAGTACTTC; cdr3_aa: CASSRLAGAGREQYF